A few counts support the clone carrying this TCR beta chain. These data are taken from a study of cytomegalovirus exposure and HLA in healthy donors. The protocol was immunoSEQ multiplex PCR, while the TCRdb copy is restricted to in-frame clones and leaves out a portion. Of approximately 160,000 clones in the sample, less than 90% were seen once. This clonotype was sampled from a man aged 25-40 years in good health and CMV-seropositive. The sequenced sample consisted of PBMCs.

The CDR3 nucleotides read TGTGCCAGCAGTGGAGGACAGGCGGAGGCAAAACTGTTTTTT. Translated: CASSGGQAEAKLFF. The chain carries TRBV28 and TRBJ1-4, with TRBD1 identical over 7 bases. CDR1 and CDR2 (germline): MDHEN, SYDVKM. This CDR3 has 14 residues. Trimming removed 5 bases from V and 10 bases from J; junction bases left unmatched: 10.